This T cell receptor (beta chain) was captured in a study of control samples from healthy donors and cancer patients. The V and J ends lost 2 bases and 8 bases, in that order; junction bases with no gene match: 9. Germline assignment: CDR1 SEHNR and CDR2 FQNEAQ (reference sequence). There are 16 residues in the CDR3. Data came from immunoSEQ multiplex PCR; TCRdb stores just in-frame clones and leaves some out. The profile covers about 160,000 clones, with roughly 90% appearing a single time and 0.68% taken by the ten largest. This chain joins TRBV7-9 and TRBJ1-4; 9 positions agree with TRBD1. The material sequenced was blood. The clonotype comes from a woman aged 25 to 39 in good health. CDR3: CASSLWIGDRDEKLFF. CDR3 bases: TGTGCCAGCAGCTTATGGATCGGGGACAGGGACGAAAAACTGTTTTTT.